This TCR beta chain was profiled in a study of blood T cell repertoires in COVID-19. V lost 4 bases and J lost 0, with 13 bases in between. Germline CDR1 reads KGHSH; CDR2 reads LQKENI. The CDR3 has 16 amino acids. Clones were sequenced by immunoSEQ multiplex PCR, and TCRdb holds only the in-frame ones, with some missing. The table shows 90,000 to 140,000 clones, with approximately 83% occurring only once. Sequenced material: peripheral blood. The rearrangement links TRBV18 to TRBJ1-5; weak D call: TRBD1 (6 bases). This TCR came from a man aged 50 to 59 with acute or convalescent COVID-19. CDR3 protein: CASSHSDSYSNQPQHF. For the CDR3, the DNA is TGTGCCAGCTCACACTCGGACAGTTATAGCAATCAGCCCCAGCATTTT.